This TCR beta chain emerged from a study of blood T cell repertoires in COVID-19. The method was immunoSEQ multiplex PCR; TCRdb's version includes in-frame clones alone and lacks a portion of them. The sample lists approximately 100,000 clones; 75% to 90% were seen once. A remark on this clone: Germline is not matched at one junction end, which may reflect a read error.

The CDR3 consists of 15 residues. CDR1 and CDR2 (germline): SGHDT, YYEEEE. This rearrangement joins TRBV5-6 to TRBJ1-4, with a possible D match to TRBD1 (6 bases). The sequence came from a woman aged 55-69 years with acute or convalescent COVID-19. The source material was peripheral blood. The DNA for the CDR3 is TGTGCCAGCAGCCGTTGGACAGAGACTACTGAAAAACTGTTTTTT. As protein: CASSRWTETTEKLFF.